A single sample is the source of the 10 T cell receptor beta chains below, sequenced in a study of cytomegalovirus exposure and HLA in healthy donors. 13 Jbeta primers and 60 Vbeta primers were used for the PCR. Sequencing was performed with immunoSEQ multiplex PCR; in TCRdb, only in-frame clones are kept and a portion is missing. The repertoire has about 100,000 clones, 75% to 85% of them found once; the top ten carry 1.2%. Sequenced: PBMCs. Receptor source: a woman between 18 and 29 years old in good health and CMV-seronegative.

This CDR3 is CASSVSVMAGEAFF. CDR3 nucleotides: TGTGCCAGCAGCGTATCGGTTATGGCAGGGGAAGCTTTCTTT. The rearrangement uses TRBV9 and TRBJ1-1, with a weak D call TRBD1 (5 bases). The CDR3 extends over 14 amino acids. Germline assignment: CDR1 SGDLS and CDR2 YYNGEE. V lost 1 base, J lost 8 bases, and 15 bases lay in between.

The chain has TRBV4-1 and TRBJ2-5, with 11 bases identical to TRBD2. This CDR3 has 18 amino acids. With V trimmed by 0 bases and J by 5 bases, 11 bases remained unmatched. Germline lookup yields CDR1 MGHRA and CDR2 YSYEKL. In nucleotides, the CDR3 is TGCGCCAGCAGCCAAGAAAGGGGCACTAGCGGGAGTATGGAGACCCAGTACTTC. Translation: CASSQERGTSGSMETQYF.

The V gene is TRBV5-5, the J gene TRBJ2-5; 8 nucleotides match TRBD1. The V and J ends lost 4 bases and 1 base, in that order; junction bases with no gene match: 3. The CDR3 has 14 amino acids. Germline assignment: CDR1 SGHKS and CDR2 YYEKEE (reference sequence). CDR3 residues: CASSNGQGQETQYF. As DNA, the CDR3 is TGTGCCAGCAGCAATGGACAGGGCCAAGAGACCCAGTACTTC. The full variable domain, completed using reference TRBV5-5 and TRBJ2-5, is DAGVTQSPTHLIKTRGQQVTLRCSPISGHKSVSWYQQVLGQGPQFIFQYYEKEERGRGNFPDRFSARQFPNYSSELNVNALLLGDSALYLCASSNGQGQETQYFGPGTRLLVL.

Details on this clone: The same CDR3 arises from other DNA sequences in this sample as well. The V and J genes are TRBV7-2 and TRBJ2-7, with 7 bases fitting TRBD1. Germline V gene sequence: CDR1 SGHTA, CDR2 FQGNSA. CDR3 length equals 14 residues. The ends lost 3 bases at V and 0 bases at J; junction bases unmatched: 2. The CDR3 DNA reads as TGTGCCAGCAGCTTGACAGGGAGCTCCTACGAGCAGTACTTC. This codes for CASSLTGSSYEQYF.

V gene TRBV4-1 combines with J gene TRBJ2-1, with 8 bases fitting TRBD2. V shed 3 bases and J 5 bases; nucleotides not matched to a gene: 9. CDR1 is MGHRA and CDR2 is YSYEKL in the germline V gene. This CDR3 spans 16 amino acids. The DNA of the CDR3 is TGCGCCAGCAGCCACTATATAGCGGGACTCGACAATGAGCAGTTCTTC. Translation gives CASSHYIAGLDNEQFF.

This clone was seen more than once but under ten times. V is TRBV4-1 and J is TRBJ1-1; D perhaps matches TRBD1 (5 bases). The germline CDR1 and CDR2 sequences are MGHRA and YSYEKL. V was shortened by 2 bases and J by 0 bases, with 19 bases between the two germline ends. This CDR3 is 18 amino acids long. CDR3 bases: TGCGCCAGCAGCCAAAAACCCCGGGACGCGGGATTGAACACTGAAGCTTTCTTT. Translation: CASSQKPRDAGLNTEAFF.

V is TRBV19 and J is TRBJ2-1, with 11 bases fitting TRBD2. Germline CDR1 and CDR2: LNHDA and SQIVND (reference sequence). CDR3 length: 15 residues. V shed 5 bases, J shed 5 bases, and the junction held 5 bases outside the gene matches. CDR3 amino acids: CASSVAGGPNNEQFF. CDR3 DNA: TGTGCCAGTAGTGTAGCGGGGGGGCCGAACAATGAGCAGTTCTTC.

The table lists this clone with a count of one. The V and J genes are TRBV18 and TRBJ1-6, with 8 nucleotides matching TRBD1. The CDR3 runs 16 residues. After removal of 1 base from V and 8 bases from J, the junction contained 7 bases not matched to a gene. CDR1 and CDR2 (germline): KGHSH, LQKENI. The CDR3 loop reads CASSPRSRGRYSPLHF. CDR3 bases: TGTGCCAGCTCACCACGTAGCAGGGGGCGATATTCACCCCTCCACTTT. The full variable domain, in which reference TRBV18 and TRBJ1-6 provide the parts outside the CDR3, is NAGVMQNPRHLVRRRGQEARLRCSPMKGHSHVYWYRQLPEEGLKFMVYLQKENIIDESGMPKERFSAEFPKEGPSILRIQQVVRGDSAAYFCASSPRSRGRYSPLHFGNGTRLTVT.

This chain uses TRBV5-1 with TRBJ2-6; 7 bases map to TRBD2. Germline V gene sequence: CDR1 SGHRS, CDR2 YFSETQ. V was pared by 3 bases and J by 12 bases, with 6 bases of the junction left unmatched. The CDR3 is made up of 13 amino acids. The CDR3 DNA reads TGCGCCAGCAGCTCCGGCGGGGGAATCGTCCTGACTTTC. Amino acids: CASSSGGGIVLTF. Full variable domain (rest looked up from reference TRBV5-1 and TRBJ2-6): KAGVTQTPRYLIKTRGQQVTLSCSPISGHRSVSWYQQTPGQGLQFLFEYFSETQRNKGNFPGRFSGRQFSNSRSEMNVSTLELGDSALYLCASSSGGGIVLTFGAGSRLTVL.

This chain links TRBV7-9 with TRBJ2-5, with 8 bases lining up with TRBD1. The J call could be wrong; TRBJ2-7 is a better fit for the DNA end. CDR1 is SEHNR and CDR2 is FQNEAQ in the germline V gene (reference sequence). The CDR3 has 14 amino acids. The CDR3 bases are TGTGCCAGCAGCGCGGACAGGGATGGTCGCGAGCAGTACTTC. Amino acid sequence: CASSADRDGREQYF.